A single sample gave rise to the 30 T cell receptor beta chains below, sequenced in a study of T cell responses to AZD1222 COVID-19 vaccine. Assay used: immunoSEQ multiplex PCR; TCRdb lists only in-frame clones, some missing. The table includes about 93,000 clones, 70% to 90% detected once. The sequences come from peripheral blood, collected on day 0 of AZD1222 vaccination. The source of these receptors is an adult in good health.

The genes are TRBV10-3 and TRBJ2-5; D possibly uses TRBD1 or TRBD2 (6 bases each). V shed 10 bases and J shed 2 bases, with 14 bases lying between them. The CDR3 loop spans 13 amino acids. Germline lookup yields CDR1 ENHRY and CDR2 SYGVKD. The CDR3, as DNA: TGTGCCACCGCCACAGGGACTCAAGAGACCCAGTACTTC. Translated, it gives CATATGTQETQYF.

This rearrangement joins TRBV3-1 (or the pseudogene TRBV3-2) to TRBJ1-5, with D possibly matching TRBD1 (5 bases). Germline V gene data show CDR1 as LGHDT and CDR2 as YNNKEL (reference sequence). The V end lost 2 bases, the J end lost 1 base, and 18 bases lay between the germline ends. The CDR3 is made up of 18 amino acids. The CDR3 DNA reads as TGTGCCAGCAGCCAACGATCTCTCGGTGGGGGAAGCAATCAGCCCCAGCATTTT. Translation gives CASSQRSLGGGSNQPQHF.

The chain carries TRBV5-1 and TRBJ2-7, with 7 nucleotides matching TRBD1. V lost 4 bases and J lost 5; bases outside the gene matches: 6. This CDR3 spans 13 amino acids. Germline assignment: CDR1 SGHRS and CDR2 YFSETQ. The DNA of the CDR3 is TGCGCCAGCAGCCTTACGGGACAGAACGAGCAGTACTTC. Translation: CASSLTGQNEQYF.

The V call is TRBV3-1 (or the pseudogene TRBV3-2), the J call TRBJ2-7; 7 nucleotides line up with TRBD2. The V gene end was trimmed by 0 bases and the J gene end by 2 bases; junction bases not matched to a gene: 1. Germline V gives CDR1 LGHDT, CDR2 YNNKEL (reference sequence). CDR3 length equals 14 residues. CDR3 bases: TGTGCCAGCAGCCAAGATGGGGGGGCCTACGAGCAGTACTTC. This gives the protein CASSQDGGAYEQYF.

The chain uses TRBV7-2 and TRBJ1-1; 7 bases align to TRBD1. The CDR3 contains 14 residues. After removal of 1 base from V and 2 bases from J, the junction contained 1 base not matched to a gene. CDR1 is SGHTA, CDR2 FQGNSA, per germline. CDR3 amino acids: CASSLGQGNTEAFF. CDR3 sequence (DNA): TGTGCCAGCAGCTTAGGACAGGGTAACACTGAAGCTTTCTTT.

V usage is TRBV5-1 and J usage is TRBJ2-7; no reliable D call. The CDR3 is 15 amino acids. The germline V gene has CDR1 SGHRS and CDR2 YFSETQ. Trimming cost V 4 bases and J 0 bases, with 14 bases left between them. CDR3 nucleotide sequence: TGCGCCAGCAGCCCGTCACCCTCTTCCTCCTACGAGCAGTACTTC. Translating gives CASSPSPSSSYEQYF.

This sequence joins TRBV19 and TRBJ1-5; 10 bases match TRBD1. This CDR3 is built from 15 residues. V lost 5 bases to trimming and J lost 6 bases; unmatched junction nucleotides: 7. CDR1 is LNHDA and CDR2 is SQIVND in the germline V gene (reference sequence). CDR3: CASSLDRGLVQPQHF. CDR3 nucleotide sequence: TGTGCCAGTAGTTTGGACAGGGGGTTGGTTCAGCCCCAGCATTTT. Full variable domain (outside the CDR3, taken from reference TRBV19 and TRBJ1-5): DGGITQSPKYLFRKEGQNVTLSCEQNLNHDAMYWYRQDPGQGLRLIYYSQIVNDFQKGDIAEGYSVSREKKESFPLTVTSAQKNPTAFYLCASSLDRGLVQPQHFGDGTRLSIL.

This clone was seen more than once but under ten times. CDR3 DNA: TGTGCCAGCAGCCCAAGGACTAGCGGTAACTCCTACGAGCAGTACTTC. The encoded protein is CASSPRTSGNSYEQYF. The V gene is TRBV11-3, the J gene TRBJ2-7, with TRBD2 matching 10 bases. Trimming took 5 bases from V and 0 from J; bases not matched to a gene: 7. CDR1 and CDR2 from the germline V gene are SGHNT and YENEEA. The CDR3 consists of 16 residues.

The genes are TRBV21-1 and TRBJ1-1; the tabulated D call, TRBD1, remains unverified against the DNA. TRBV21-1 represents a pseudogene. The CDR3 covers 14 residues. CDR3 residues: CANYDRGSSNEAFF. CDR3 nucleotide sequence: TGTGCCAACTACGACAGGGGGTCCTCTAATGAAGCTTTCTTT.

The V call is TRBV11-3, the J call TRBJ2-1, with 16 bases matching TRBD2. The trim removed 4 bases at V and 8 bases at J, leaving 11 bases unmatched. The length of the CDR3 is 18 residues. The V gene's germline CDR1 is SGHNT and CDR2 YENEEA. The CDR3 loop is CASSSPEGTSGRADEQFF. CDR3 DNA sequence: TGTGCCAGCAGCTCCCCCGAAGGGACTAGCGGGAGGGCCGATGAGCAGTTCTTC.

V gene TRBV7-8 combines with J gene TRBJ1-2; possible D gene TRBD1, 5 bases. V shed 1 base and J shed 5 bases, with 11 bases lying between them. CDR3 length equals 14 residues. Per the germline V gene, CDR1 is SGHVS and CDR2 is FQNEAQ. The CDR3 coding sequence is TGTGCCAGCAGCTTAGTAGGGCGGACATATGGCTACACCTTC. Translating it yields CASSLVGRTYGYTF.

This chain uses TRBV7-2 with TRBJ2-7; D possibly corresponds to TRBD2 (6 bases). The germline V gene encodes CDR1 SGHTA and CDR2 FQGNSA. The CDR3 has 14 amino acids. The V gene lost 5 bases and the J gene lost 0 bases, with 11 bases spanning the gap. In nucleotides, the CDR3 is TGTGCCAGCAGCCCCCGGGACTTCTCCTACGAGCAGTACTTC. Amino acids: CASSPRDFSYEQYF.

The CDR3 region is CASSMGAGGHYEQYF. In DNA form, the CDR3 reads TGTGCCAGTAGTATGGGAGCGGGAGGGCATTACGAGCAGTACTTC. This rearrangement joins TRBV19 to TRBJ2-7, with 10 nucleotides matching TRBD2. CDR3 length equals 15 residues. Germline loops: CDR1 LNHDA, CDR2 SQIVND (reference sequence). Trimming took 3 bases from V and 4 from J; bases not matched to a gene: 6. Using reference TRBV19 and TRBJ2-7 for the parts outside the CDR3, the full variable domain is DGGITQSPKYLFRKEGQNVTLSCEQNLNHDAMYWYRQDPGQGLRLIYYSQIVNDFQKGDIAEGYSVSREKKESFPLTVTSAQKNPTAFYLCASSMGAGGHYEQYFGPGTRLTVT.

The chain links TRBV2 to TRBJ2-2; D remains ambiguous. This CDR3 comprises 13 residues. CDR1 and CDR2 (germline): SNHLY, FYNNEI. V lost 4 bases to trimming and J lost 4 bases, with 7 bases between them. CDR3 sequence (DNA): TGTGCCAGCAGTGGGCTGGGCACCGGGGAGCTGTTTTTT. Amino acid sequence: CASSGLGTGELFF.

The chain recombines TRBV28 with TRBJ1-1; D is uncertain. This CDR3 has 14 residues. Germline V CDR1 and CDR2: MDHEN, SYDVKM. The germline V and J ends were trimmed by 5 bases and 4 bases, with 14 bases remaining between them. This CDR3 is CASSRSYDPTEAFF. CDR3 nucleotide sequence: TGTGCCAGCAGTCGTTCGTATGACCCCACTGAAGCTTTCTTT.

The chain uses TRBV4-1 and TRBJ2-1, with no clear D. Germline assignment: CDR1 MGHRA and CDR2 YSYEKL. The CDR3 sequence is 17 residues long. Trimming took off 1 base at V and 4 bases at J, with 17 bases between the two ends. The CDR3 region is CASSQGPTFTRYNEQFF. In nucleotides, the CDR3 is TGCGCCAGCAGCCAAGGTCCGACTTTTACCCGATACAATGAGCAGTTCTTC.

This clone was detected only once. V and J are TRBV7-2 and TRBJ1-2; D unresolved. In germline, CDR1 is SGHTA, CDR2 FQGNSA. V was pared by 5 bases and J by 5 bases, with 6 bases between. The CDR3 sequence is 11 residues long. CDR3 region: CASSARYGYTF. The CDR3 nucleotides are TGTGCCAGCAGCGCTAGGTATGGCTACACCTTC.

This rearrangement joins TRBV6-2 or TRBV6-3 to TRBJ1-1; D call uncertain. Trimming took 6 bases from V and 4 from J, leaving 9 bases between them. Per the germline V gene, CDR1 is MNHEY and CDR2 is SVGEGT. The CDR3 length is 12 residues. The CDR3: CASSGPATEAFF. In nucleotides, the CDR3 is TGTGCCAGCAGCGGACCGGCCACTGAAGCTTTCTTT.

The chain uses TRBV7-9 and TRBJ2-1; 12 bases fit TRBD1. Unmatched junction bases numbered 10, after V lost 4 bases and J lost 9 bases. The length of the CDR3 is 16 residues. CDR1 is SEHNR, CDR2 FQNEAQ, per germline (reference sequence). CDR3 sequence reads: CASSYRDRGRVGEQFF. CDR3 nucleotide sequence: TGTGCCAGCAGCTACCGGGACAGGGGGCGAGTTGGTGAGCAGTTCTTC. Drawing the rest from reference TRBV7-9 and TRBJ2-1, the complete variable domain is DTGVSQNPRHKITKRGQNVTFRCDPISEHNRLYWYRQTLGQGPEFLTYFQNEAQLEKSRLLSDRFSAERPKGSFSTLEIQRTEQGDSAMYLCASSYRDRGRVGEQFFGPGTRLTVL.

This chain connects TRBV19 to TRBJ1-1; 8 bases map to TRBD1. Germline V gives CDR1 LNHDA, CDR2 SQIVND (reference sequence). The J segment lost 1 base and the V segment lost 6 bases, leaving 7 bases of the junction unmatched. The CDR3 has 15 residues. The CDR3 here is CASSIYGQGNTEAFF. CDR3 coding DNA: TGTGCCAGTAGCATCTACGGACAGGGGAACACTGAAGCTTTCTTT. Filled out from reference TRBV19 and TRBJ1-1, the complete variable domain reads DGGITQSPKYLFRKEGQNVTLSCEQNLNHDAMYWYRQDPGQGLRLIYYSQIVNDFQKGDIAEGYSVSREKKESFPLTVTSAQKNPTAFYLCASSIYGQGNTEAFFGQGTRLTVV.

The rearrangement links TRBV29-1 to TRBJ2-1; D is possibly TRBD2 (5 bases). The CDR3 is made up of 14 amino acids. V was clipped by 4 bases and J by 4 bases, with 14 bases between them. Germline-derived CDR1 and CDR2 are SQVTM and ANQGSEA. The CDR3 reads CSVGHAGEYNEQFF. DNA for the CDR3: TGCAGCGTTGGTCATGCCGGGGAATACAATGAGCAGTTCTTC.

The chain joins TRBV9 to TRBJ1-1; the D gene is possibly TRBD1 (6 bases). Trimming pared 2 bases from V and 5 bases from J, leaving 10 bases between. Germline CDR1 and CDR2: SGDLS and YYNGEE. The CDR3 sequence is 13 residues long. CDR3 sequence reads: CASSVSTGTEAFF. The CDR3 DNA reads TGTGCCAGCAGCGTTAGCACAGGGACTGAAGCTTTCTTT. Combining the CDR3 with reference TRBV9 and TRBJ1-1 gives the whole variable domain DSGVTQTPKHLITATGQRVTLRCSPRSGDLSVYWYQQSLDQGLQFLIQYYNGEERAKGNILERFSAQQFPDLHSELNLSSLELGDSALYFCASSVSTGTEAFFGQGTRLTVV.

The chain has TRBV24-1 and TRBJ2-3, with 9 bases matching TRBD2. Germline CDR1 is KGHDR and CDR2 is SFDVKD. V shed 5 bases and J 2 bases; nucleotides not matched to a gene: 4. CDR3 size: 15 residues. In DNA, the CDR3 is TGTGCCACCAGTGGGGCGGGAGGGAACACAGATACGCAGTATTTT. It yields the protein CATSGAGGNTDTQYF.

The chain recombines TRBV10-3 with TRBJ1-4; TRBD1 matches 7 bases. Germline assignment: CDR1 ENHRY and CDR2 SYGVKD. This CDR3 comprises 15 residues. The V and J ends lost 6 bases and 2 bases, in that order; junction bases with no gene match: 6. The CDR3 loop is CAIRADRDTNEKLFF. The CDR3 DNA sequence: TGTGCCATCAGGGCCGACAGGGATACTAATGAAAAACTGTTTTTT.

The CDR3 loop reads CASSFGAGAYEQYF. The CDR3 DNA reads TGTGCCAGCAGCTTCGGAGCAGGAGCCTACGAGCAGTACTTC. The gene calls are TRBV5-4 and TRBJ2-7; D is unresolved. Germline V CDR1 and CDR2: SGHNT, YYREEE (reference sequence). The CDR3 covers 14 residues. V lost 2 bases and J 2 bases, leaving 11 bases between the germline ends. The full variable domain, with the rest looked up from reference TRBV5-4 and TRBJ2-7, is ETGVTQSPTHLIKTRGQQVTLRCSSQSGHNTVSWYQQALGQGPQFIFQYYREEENGRGNFPPRFSGLQFPNYSSELNVNALELDDSALYLCASSFGAGAYEQYFGPGTRLTVT.

The chain uses TRBV10-2 and TRBJ2-2; D possibly matches TRBD1 or TRBD2 (5 bases each). Germline V CDR1 and CDR2: WSHSY, SAAADI. Trimming stripped 9 bases from V and 0 bases from J, with 14 bases between. The CDR3 covers 15 residues. CDR3 sequence: CASLRGPSNTGELFF. CDR3 sequence (DNA): TGCGCCAGTCTAAGGGGACCATCGAACACCGGGGAGCTGTTTTTT.

This chain uses TRBV5-1 with TRBJ1-2; TRBD1 might be the D (6 bases). Per the germline V gene, CDR1 is SGHRS and CDR2 is YFSETQ. The V gene lost 5 bases and the J gene lost 2 bases, with 19 bases spanning the gap. CDR3 length: 16 amino acids. The CDR3 DNA reads TGCGCCAGCAGGCCCCTTTTGACAGGCAACAACTATGGCTACACCTTC. This gives the protein CASRPLLTGNNYGYTF.

The sample holds a few counts of this clone. The chain employs TRBV7-9 and TRBJ1-2, with TRBD1 as a possible D gene (5 bases). Looked up from germline, CDR1 is SEHNR and CDR2 is FQNEAQ (reference sequence). The CDR3 spans 11 residues. The ends were cut back, 8 bases at V and 6 bases at J, with 10 bases in the middle. The DNA of the CDR3 is TGTGCCAGCTCCATAGGGGATGGCTACACCTTC. Translating it yields CASSIGDGYTF.

This chain links TRBV28 with TRBJ1-2, with 8 bases fitting TRBD1. Germline lookup yields CDR1 MDHEN and CDR2 SYDVKM. CDR3 length: 13 residues. V shed 6 bases, J shed 8 bases, and the junction held 8 bases outside the gene matches. CDR3 nucleotide sequence: TGTGCCAGCAGGGGTGACAGGGGCCGCGGCTACACCTTC. Its protein is CASRGDRGRGYTF.

V gene TRBV27 combines with J gene TRBJ2-2; unclear D gene. The CDR3 has 16 amino acids. Trimming stripped 1 base from V and 0 bases from J, with 9 bases between. Germline V lookup: CDR1 MNHEY, CDR2 SMNVEV (reference sequence). The CDR3 sequence is CASSLWTSANTGELFF. The CDR3 coding sequence is TGTGCCAGCAGTTTATGGACCTCGGCGAACACCGGGGAGCTGTTTTTT.